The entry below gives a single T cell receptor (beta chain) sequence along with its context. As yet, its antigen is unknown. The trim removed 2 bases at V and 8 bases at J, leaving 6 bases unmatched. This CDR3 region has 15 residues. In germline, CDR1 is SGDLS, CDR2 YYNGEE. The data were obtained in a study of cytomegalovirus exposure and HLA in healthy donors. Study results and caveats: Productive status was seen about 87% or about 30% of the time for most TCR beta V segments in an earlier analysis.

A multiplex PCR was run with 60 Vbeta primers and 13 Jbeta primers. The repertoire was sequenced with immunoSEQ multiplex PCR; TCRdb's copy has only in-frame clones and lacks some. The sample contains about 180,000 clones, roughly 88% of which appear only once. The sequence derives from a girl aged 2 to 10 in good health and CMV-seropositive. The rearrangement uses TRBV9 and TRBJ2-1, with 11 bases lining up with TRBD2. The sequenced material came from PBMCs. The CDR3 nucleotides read TGTGCCAGCAGCGTCACTAGCGGGAGTATCTATGAGCAGTTCTTC. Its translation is CASSVTSGSIYEQFF.